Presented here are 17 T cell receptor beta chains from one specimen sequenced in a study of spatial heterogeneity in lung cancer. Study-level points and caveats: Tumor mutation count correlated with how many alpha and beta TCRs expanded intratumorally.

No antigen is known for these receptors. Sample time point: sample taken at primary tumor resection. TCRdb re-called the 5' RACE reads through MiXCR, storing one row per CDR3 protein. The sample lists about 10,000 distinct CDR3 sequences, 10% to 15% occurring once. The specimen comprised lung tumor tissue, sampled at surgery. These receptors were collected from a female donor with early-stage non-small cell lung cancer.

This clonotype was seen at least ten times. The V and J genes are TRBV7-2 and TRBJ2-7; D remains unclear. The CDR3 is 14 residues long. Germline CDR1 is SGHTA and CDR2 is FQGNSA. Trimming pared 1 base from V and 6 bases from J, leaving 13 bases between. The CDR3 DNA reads TGTGCCAGCAGCTTAGACTCCGCGTCGGGCGAGCAGTACTTC. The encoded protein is CASSLDSASGEQYF.

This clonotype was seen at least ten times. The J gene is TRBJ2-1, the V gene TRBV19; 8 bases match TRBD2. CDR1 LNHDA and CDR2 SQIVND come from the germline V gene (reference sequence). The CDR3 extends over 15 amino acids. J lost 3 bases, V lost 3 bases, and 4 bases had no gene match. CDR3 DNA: TGTGCCAGTAGTATTCCCGGGAGGGTCTACAATGAGCAGTTCTTC. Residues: CASSIPGRVYNEQFF.

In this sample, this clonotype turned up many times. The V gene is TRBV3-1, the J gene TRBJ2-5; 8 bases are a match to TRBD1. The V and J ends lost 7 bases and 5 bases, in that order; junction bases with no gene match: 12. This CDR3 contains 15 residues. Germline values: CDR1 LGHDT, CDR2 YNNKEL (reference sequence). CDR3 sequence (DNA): TGTGCCAGCACCCAGGCGGACAGGGCTGAGGAGACCCAGTACTTC. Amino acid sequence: CASTQADRAEETQYF.

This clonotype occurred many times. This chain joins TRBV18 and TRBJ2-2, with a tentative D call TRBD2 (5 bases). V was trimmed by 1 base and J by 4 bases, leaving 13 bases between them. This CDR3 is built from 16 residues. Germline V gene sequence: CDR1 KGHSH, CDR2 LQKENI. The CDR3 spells CASSPLPAEVTGELFF. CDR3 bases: TGTGCCAGCTCACCACTGCCAGCGGAAGTCACCGGGGAGCTGTTTTTT.

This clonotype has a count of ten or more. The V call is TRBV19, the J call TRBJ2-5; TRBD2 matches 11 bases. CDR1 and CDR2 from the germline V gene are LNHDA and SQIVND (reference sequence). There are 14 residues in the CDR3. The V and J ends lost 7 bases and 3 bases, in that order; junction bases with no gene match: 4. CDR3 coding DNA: TGTGCCAGTACCGGGACTAGCGGAGAAGAGACCCAGTACTTC. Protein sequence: CASTGTSGEETQYF.

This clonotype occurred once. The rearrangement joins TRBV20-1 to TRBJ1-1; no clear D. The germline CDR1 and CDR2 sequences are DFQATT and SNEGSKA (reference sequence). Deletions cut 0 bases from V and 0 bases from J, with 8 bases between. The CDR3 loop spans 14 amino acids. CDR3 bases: TGCAGTGCTAGAGAACCGGGGATGAACACTGAAGCTTTCTTT. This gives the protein CSAREPGMNTEAFF.

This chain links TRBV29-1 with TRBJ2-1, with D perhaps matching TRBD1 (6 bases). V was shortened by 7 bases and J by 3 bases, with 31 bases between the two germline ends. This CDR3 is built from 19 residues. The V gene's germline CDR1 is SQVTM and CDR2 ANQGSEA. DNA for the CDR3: TGCAGCGCCCTAAGCCCTCAGGGGAGAAGCCGGCTCAGCTACAATGAGCAGTTCTTC. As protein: CSALSPQGRSRLSYNEQFF.

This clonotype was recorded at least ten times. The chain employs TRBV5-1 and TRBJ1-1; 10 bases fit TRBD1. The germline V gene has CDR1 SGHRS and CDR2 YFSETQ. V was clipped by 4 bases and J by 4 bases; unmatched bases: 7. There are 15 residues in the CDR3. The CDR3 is CASSTGTGVGTEAFF. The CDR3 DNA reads TGCGCCAGCAGCACCGGGACAGGGGTGGGCACTGAAGCTTTCTTT.

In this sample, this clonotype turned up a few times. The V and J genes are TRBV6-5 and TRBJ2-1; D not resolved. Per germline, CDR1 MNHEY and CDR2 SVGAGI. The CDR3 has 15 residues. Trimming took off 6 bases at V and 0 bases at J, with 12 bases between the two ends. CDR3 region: CASSRGLSSYNEQFF. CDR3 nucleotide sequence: TGTGCCAGCAGCCGAGGCCTTAGCTCCTACAATGAGCAGTTCTTC.

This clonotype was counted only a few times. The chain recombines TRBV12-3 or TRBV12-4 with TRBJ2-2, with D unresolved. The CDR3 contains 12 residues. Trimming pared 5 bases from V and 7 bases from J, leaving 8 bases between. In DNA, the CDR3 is TGTGCCAGCAGTCCGATCGGCGGGGAGCTGTTTTTT. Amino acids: CASSPIGGELFF.

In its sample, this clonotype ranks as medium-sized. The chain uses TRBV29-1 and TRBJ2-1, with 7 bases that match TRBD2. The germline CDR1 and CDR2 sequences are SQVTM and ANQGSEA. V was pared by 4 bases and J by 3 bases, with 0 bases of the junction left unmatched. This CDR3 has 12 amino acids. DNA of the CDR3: TGCAGCGTTGGCGGGGGCTACAATGAGCAGTTCTTC. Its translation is CSVGGGYNEQFF.

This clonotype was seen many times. Here the CDR3 DNA reads TGTGCCAGCAGTCCGATAGCGGGAGTCTATGAGCAGTTCTTC. As protein: CASSPIAGVYEQFF. The rearrangement links TRBV7-8 to TRBJ2-1, with 9 bases matching TRBD2. V was pared by 6 bases and J by 8 bases, with 8 bases of the junction left unmatched. Per germline, CDR1 SGHVS and CDR2 FQNEAQ. This CDR3 is 14 amino acids long.

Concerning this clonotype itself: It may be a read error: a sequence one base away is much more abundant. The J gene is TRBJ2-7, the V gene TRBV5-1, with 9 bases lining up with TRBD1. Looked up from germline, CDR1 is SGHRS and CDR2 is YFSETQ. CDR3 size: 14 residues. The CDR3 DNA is TGCACCAGCAGCCACGGGACAGGGCCCTTGGAGCAGTACTTC. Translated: CTSSHGTGPLEQYF. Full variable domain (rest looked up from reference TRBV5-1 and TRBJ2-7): KAGVTQTPRYLIKTRGQQVTLSCSPISGHRSVSWYQQTPGQGLQFLFEYFSETQRNKGNFPGRFSGRQFSNSRSEMNVSTLELGDSALYLCTSSHGTGPLEQYFGPGTRLTVT.

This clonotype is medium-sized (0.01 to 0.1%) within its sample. The CDR3 nucleotides are TGTGCCAGCAGCTTAGCCAACGGGGTCTACGAGCAGTACTTC. Translation gives CASSLANGVYEQYF. The chain uses TRBV11-3 and TRBJ2-7; perhaps TRBD2 as D (5 bases). This CDR3 region has 14 residues. CDR1 and CDR2 (germline): SGHNT, YENEEA. Trimming left V 1 base short and J 3 bases short, with 10 bases between.

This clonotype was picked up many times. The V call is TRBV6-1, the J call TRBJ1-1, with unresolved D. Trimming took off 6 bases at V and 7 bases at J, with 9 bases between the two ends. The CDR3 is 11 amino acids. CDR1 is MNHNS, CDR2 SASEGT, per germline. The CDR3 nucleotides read TGTGCCAGCAGCGGGAGTGTTGAAGCTTTCTTT. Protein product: CASSGSVEAFF.

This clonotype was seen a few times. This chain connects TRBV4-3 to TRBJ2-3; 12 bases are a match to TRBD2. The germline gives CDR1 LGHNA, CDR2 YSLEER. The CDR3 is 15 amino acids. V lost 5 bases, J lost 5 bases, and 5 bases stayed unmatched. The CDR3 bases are TGCGCCAGCAGCTACCGGACTAGCGGGGAAGATACGCAGTATTTT. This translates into CASSYRTSGEDTQYF.

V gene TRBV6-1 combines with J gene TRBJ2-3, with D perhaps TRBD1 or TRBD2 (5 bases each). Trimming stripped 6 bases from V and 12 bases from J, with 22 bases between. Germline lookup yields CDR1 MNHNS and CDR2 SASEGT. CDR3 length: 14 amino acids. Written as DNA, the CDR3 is TGTGCCAGCAGCAACTCCGGGACCCCAGTTACTCAGTATTTT. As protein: CASSNSGTPVTQYF.